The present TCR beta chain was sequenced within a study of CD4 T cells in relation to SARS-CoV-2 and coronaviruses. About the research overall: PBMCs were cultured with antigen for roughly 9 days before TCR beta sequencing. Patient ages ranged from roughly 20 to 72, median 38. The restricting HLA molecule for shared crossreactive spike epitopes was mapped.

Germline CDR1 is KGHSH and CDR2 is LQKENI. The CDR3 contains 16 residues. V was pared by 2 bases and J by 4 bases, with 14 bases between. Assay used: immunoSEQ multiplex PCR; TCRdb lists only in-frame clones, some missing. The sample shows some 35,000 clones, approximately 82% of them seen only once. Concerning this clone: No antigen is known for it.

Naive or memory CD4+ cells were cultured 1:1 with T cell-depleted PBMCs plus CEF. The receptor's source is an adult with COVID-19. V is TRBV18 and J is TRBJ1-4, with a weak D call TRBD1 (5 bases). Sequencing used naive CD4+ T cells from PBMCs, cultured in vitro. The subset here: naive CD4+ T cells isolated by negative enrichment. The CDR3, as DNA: TGTGCCAGCTCACCAACGAGCGGGACCGGTAATGAAAAACTGTTTTTT. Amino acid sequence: CASSPTSGTGNEKLFF.